This TCR beta chain is drawn from a study of PD-1 blockade in classical Hodgkin lymphoma. Time point here: newly diagnosed, previously untreated cHL patient sample. Trimming took 5 bases from V and 3 from J, leaving 20 bases between them. The CDR3 totals 16 residues. Germline V CDR1 and CDR2: SGHTA, FQGNSA. In its sample, this clone was seen once. Here immunoSEQ multiplex PCR was the method, and the copy in TCRdb shows in-frame clones only, minus some. The repertoire has tens of thousands of clones, approximately 95% of them found once; the top ten carry around 3.6%. The clonotype comes from a human donor with classical Hodgkin lymphoma. The chain joins TRBV7-2 to TRBJ2-7, with a tentative D call TRBD1 (6 bases). The sequencing input was peripheral blood mononuclear cells (PBMCs). The CDR3 DNA reads as TGTGCCAGCAGCATAACAGGGATCCCGGCGTTCTACGAGCAGTACTTC. This gives the protein CASSITGIPAFYEQYF.